This T cell receptor beta chain was retrieved from a study of OX40 agonist ivuxolimab in advanced cancers. CDR1 is SGHDT, CDR2 YYEEEE, per germline. The CDR3 spans 14 residues. V was cut by 0 bases and J by 6 bases, with 10 bases left in between. TCRdb's copy holds only in-frame clones and misses some; the assay was immunoSEQ multiplex PCR. Here the sample spans about 81,000 clones, around 80% being singletons. The chain employs TRBV5-6 and TRBJ1-5; D is undetermined. The sample in question was CD4+ or CD8+ T cells sorted from blood, obtained in a trial of the OX40 agonist ivuxolimab. The clonotype originates from an adult with an advanced solid tumor such as melanoma, head and neck, liver or kidney cancer. CDR3 nucleotides: TGTGCCAGCAGCTTGGGGGATGGGAGTCAGCCCCAGCATTTT. Protein product: CASSLGDGSQPQHF.